The next 9 T cell receptor beta chains were all read from a single sample in a study of blood T cell repertoires in COVID-19 (dated by TCRdb to 2018 to 2020). The library was obtained by the immunoSEQ multiplex PCR assay. What TCRdb holds here is the immuneACCESS table cut down to in-frame rearrangements. Part of the clones is not present; checked against another copy, under half of the missing clones reflect an unresolved V gene, and the others are unexplained. This sample has about 250,000 clones in its table, and around four fifths of those were observed once. 4% of the sample lies in the top ten. Input material: peripheral blood. The origin of the receptors is a woman in her thirties or forties with active or convalescent COVID-19.

CDR3 in amino acids: CASSKFEMRDLVYNEQFF. The DNA of the CDR3 is TGTGCCAGCAGCAAATTCGAGATGAGGGATCTCGTCTACAATGAGCAGTTCTTC. The rearrangement uses TRBV21-1 and TRBJ2-1; the table calls TRBD2, which could not be checked here. TRBV21-1 is given as a pseudogene. This CDR3 comprises 18 residues.

V and J are TRBV7-2 and TRBJ2-2; the D gene is possibly TRBD1 (6 bases). The CDR3 extends over 16 amino acids. Germline V lookup: CDR1 SGHTA, CDR2 FQGNSA. The V end was cut by 3 bases, the J end by 1 base, with 12 bases between. The chain's CDR3 is CASSFQGLRNTGELFF. CDR3 DNA: TGTGCCAGCAGCTTTCAGGGGCTAAGGAACACCGGGGAGCTGTTTTTT.

The chain employs TRBV28 and TRBJ2-2; no clear D gene. From germline, CDR1 is MDHEN and CDR2 SYDVKM. V shed 3 bases and J shed 1 base, with 15 bases lying between them. The CDR3 contains 17 residues. The CDR3 region is CASSFFPTLRNTGELFF. Here the CDR3 DNA reads TGTGCCAGCAGTTTTTTCCCGACTCTCAGGAACACCGGGGAGCTGTTTTTT.

The chain has TRBV18 and TRBJ2-7; 10 nucleotides line up with TRBD1. Trimming cost V 11 bases and J 4 bases; bases outside gene matches: 26. CDR3 length equals 19 residues. Germline-derived CDR1 and CDR2 are KGHSH and LQKENI. The CDR3, as DNA: TGTGCCCAAACCACCCCCGGACAGGGGGGGGGAGTGGCGGTTTACGAGCAGTACGTC. Protein product: CAQTTPGQGGGVAVYEQYV.

This chain connects TRBV29-1 to TRBJ1-4, with D perhaps TRBD1 (6 bases). Trimming pared 4 bases from V and 1 base from J, leaving 13 bases between. This CDR3 has 15 residues. Germline V gene lookup returns CDR1 SQVTM and CDR2 ANQGSEA. CDR3 in DNA: TGCAGCGTTGCGGGGGGAGGGGGAACTAATGAAAAACTGTTTTTT. Protein: CSVAGGGGTNEKLFF.

The chain recombines TRBV5-8 with TRBJ2-3, with 7 bases that match TRBD1. Germline CDR1 and CDR2: SGHTS and YDEGEE. The CDR3 consists of 15 residues. The trim removed 4 bases at V and 5 bases at J, leaving 10 bases unmatched. CDR3 sequence: CASSLGRGRGDTQYF. The CDR3 bases are TGTGCCAGCAGCCTGGGTAGGGGGCGAGGAGATACGCAGTATTTT.

The CDR3 protein is CASSLGDRASTDTQYF. The DNA of the CDR3 is TGCGCCAGCAGCTTGGGGGACAGGGCTAGCACAGATACGCAGTATTTT. The rearrangement uses TRBV5-1 and TRBJ2-3, with TRBD1 matching 9 bases. The V gene's germline CDR1 is SGHRS and CDR2 YFSETQ. This CDR3 is 16 amino acids long. V trimming: 0 bases; J trimming: 0 bases; junction bases outside the gene matches: 2.

The chain employs TRBV2 and TRBJ1-4; TRBD1 aligns across 9 bases. The length of the CDR3 is 15 residues. The germline V gene encodes CDR1 SNHLY and CDR2 FYNNEI. Trimming at V came to 8 bases and at J to 4 bases, leaving 8 bases not matched to a gene. This chain's CDR3 is CASENRGLDNEKLFF. CDR3 DNA sequence: TGTGCCAGCGAGAACAGGGGGCTTGATAATGAAAAACTGTTTTTT.

This chain's CDR3 is CASRSTTSGGAGELFF. The DNA for the CDR3 is TGTGCCAGCAGAAGTACGACTAGCGGGGGGGCCGGGGAGCTGTTTTTT. The chain links TRBV2 to TRBJ2-2, with 14 positions matching TRBD2. CDR1 and CDR2 (germline): SNHLY, FYNNEI. The CDR3 consists of 16 residues. The ends lost 6 bases at V and 6 bases at J; junction bases unmatched: 6.